Below, 7 T cell receptor beta chains from the same sample are listed, as sequenced in a study of molecular identifiers for immune sequencing clone quantification. TCRdb called the PCR reads again in MiXCR, with one record for every CDR3 protein. The sample consists of about 640,000 distinct CDR3 sequences, 15% to 20% of them appearing once. Sample: naive CD8+ T cells from blood, with Jurkat cell RNA spiked in. Subset here: FACS-sorted CD8+CD4-CCR7+CD45RA+ naive T cells. These receptors all come from a human donor in good health. Some libraries in this study had Jurkat cell RNA spiked in.

The chain joins TRBV7-9 to TRBJ2-1; 11 nucleotides match TRBD1. The germline V gene has CDR1 SEHNR and CDR2 FQNEAQ (reference sequence). The junction had 11 bases not matched to a gene; V was cut back by 6 bases and J by 10 bases. This CDR3 is built from 15 residues. CDR3 in DNA: TGTGCCAGCAGTTCCGGGACAGGGGGTCTGAGGGAGCAGTTCTTC. This encodes CASSSGTGGLREQFF.

As for this clonotype: This may be a read error, as it is one base from a much larger clone. The J gene is TRBJ1-1, the V gene TRBV19; 8 bases are shared with TRBD1. The CDR3 totals 14 residues. V gave up 7 bases and J gave up 3 bases; unmatched junction bases: 7. Germline-derived CDR1 and CDR2 are LNHDA and SQIVND (reference sequence). This CDR3 is CASIITGGDTEAFF. The CDR3 DNA is TGTGCCAGTATCATCACAGGGGGGGACACTGAAGCTTTCTTT. The variable domain in full, with the rest retrieved from reference TRBV19 and TRBJ1-1, is DGGITQSPKYLFRKEGQNVTLSCEQNLNHDAMYWYRQDPGQGLRLIYYSQIVNDFQKGDIAEGYSVSREKKESFPLTVTSAQKNPTAFYLCASIITGGDTEAFFGQGTRLTVV.

A note on this clonotype: Since a much larger clone is just one base distant, this may be a read error. The CDR3 does not end in the conserved phenylalanine or tryptophan, so this is likely a read error. The rearrangement joins TRBV7-9 to TRBJ2-3; 8 nucleotides align to TRBD2. The ends lost 4 bases at V and 5 bases at J; junction bases unmatched: 5. There are 14 residues in the CDR3. Germline CDR1 is SEHNR and CDR2 is FQNEAQ (reference sequence). The CDR3 bases are TGTGCCAGCAGCTCGGGGACTAGTGTAGATACGCAGTATTCT. This translates into CASSSGTSVDTQYS.

This clonotype was seen many times. The V gene is TRBV2, the J gene TRBJ1-5, with 7 bases lining up with TRBD1. CDR1 is SNHLY, CDR2 FYNNEI, per germline. V dropped 4 bases and J dropped 2; count of bases not matched to a gene: 5. The CDR3 is 15 residues long. Written as DNA, the CDR3 is TGTGCCAGCAGTGTAACAGGGGTGGGCAATCAGCCCCAGCATTTT. Translating it yields CASSVTGVGNQPQHF. The variable domain in full, completed from reference TRBV2 and TRBJ1-5, reads EPEVTQTPSHQVTQMGQEVILRCVPISNHLYFYWYRQILGQKVEFLVSFYNNEISEKSEIFDDQFSVERPDGSNFTLKIRSTKLEDSAMYFCASSVTGVGNQPQHFGDGTRLSIL.

Of note for this clonotype: This may come from a read error, since a much larger clone is one base off. The chain recombines TRBV10-3 with TRBJ2-7, with 7 bases that match TRBD1. This CDR3 contains 15 residues. Germline assignment: CDR1 ENHRY and CDR2 SYGVKD. CDR3 sequence (DNA): TGTGCCATCAGTGAGTCTAAACAGGGGACCTACGAGCAGCACTTC. It encodes CAISESKQGTYEQHF.

This clonotype was seen ten or more times. The chain links TRBV24-1 to TRBJ2-3; TRBD2 aligns across 7 bases. The V segment lost 2 bases and the J segment 4 bases; nucleotides outside the gene matches: 23. CDR3 length: 21 residues. CDR1 is KGHDR, CDR2 SFDVKD, per germline. Written as DNA, the CDR3 is TGTGCCACCAGTGATTGGGTTGGGAGGGAAGTAGGAACATGGCAACCAGATACGCAGTATTTT. Its protein product is CATSDWVGREVGTWQPDTQYF.

A word on this clonotype: Possible read error: a much larger clone is one base away. The gene calls are TRBV6-2 or TRBV6-3 and TRBJ2-7; TRBD2 matches 8 bases. Germline loops: CDR1 MNHEY, CDR2 SVGEGT. The CDR3 is 15 residues long. The CDR3, as DNA: TGTGCCGGCAGTTACCTACTAGCGGCCTCCTACGAGCAGTACTTC. Amino acid sequence: CAGSYLLAASYEQYF.